This T cell receptor (beta chain) is drawn from a study of cytomegalovirus exposure and HLA in healthy donors (dated by TCRdb to the late 2010s). For the study in its entirety: According to a later analysis, one platform produced both the 120 validation repertoires and the 700 or so repertoires of the first cohort. High-throughput TCR immunosequencing, statistical association of individual TCRs with disease status, and machine learning were combined to predict cytomegalovirus infection status. The aim of the study was to test whether cataloging public T cell receptors could identify signatures of past pathogen exposure. Along with the 666-subject first cohort, a separate validation cohort of around 110 different subjects was used.

A note on this clone: Its antigen is unknown. No much larger clone is present one base from it, and per-base qualities are unavailable.

What the authors observed across the whole study: A later analysis had no HLA typing for the validation cohort, so co-occurrence there was scored across all 120 repertoires. The authors suggested that the approach could potentially be generalized to other disease states and immunological phenotypes. While some public TCRs were present in many individuals, most TCR sequences turned up only very rarely across donors. A later analysis found that TCRs clustered in the first cohort also tended to co-occur in the approximately 120 validation repertoires, with 94% of cluster scores above 0. In vitro tests confirmed that a few of the cytomegalovirus-associated TCR beta chains recognize cytomegalovirus antigens. In both the original and validation cohorts, the classifier was reported to diagnose cytomegalovirus status with high specificity and sensitivity. The study listed approximately 150 TCR beta chains as associated with cytomegalovirus.

Libraries were constructed by the immunoSEQ multiplex PCR assay. Per the original workflow: A statistical classification framework was developed to diagnose cytomegalovirus status using the catalog of TCR beta chain sequences. Imported from immuneACCESS, the table was reduced by TCRdb to in-frame sequences with V and J called. These copies leave out some clones; in studies compared against another copy, an unresolved V gene accounts for under half, and the cause of the remainder is not known. V, J and clone size reflect that table, while D and trimming were determined from the DNA. The sample contains 150,000 to 200,000 clones, approximately 80% of them found a single time. Together, the top ten hold approximately 2.4% of the sample. The junction shows trimming of 5 bases on V and 3 bases on J, plus 10 bases between the germline ends. Its CDR3 holds 13 amino acids, cysteine through phenylalanine. Only CDR3 DNA is held: 39 bases, read in frame from base 1. Per the germline V gene, MNHEY is the CDR1 and SVGAGI is the CDR2.

The donors belonged to the validation cohort of about 130 subjects, which was separate from the approximately 700-subject first cohort. The V and J genes are TRBV6-5 and TRBJ1-1, with no reliable assignment of the D segment. This receptor was obtained from a man in his thirties or forties in good health and CMV-seropositive. The sequenced sample consisted of PBMCs. The CDR3 sequence is CASSIGTYTEAFF. The bases are TGTGCCAGCAGTATTGGTACTTACACTGAAGCTTTCTTT.